What follows describes a single TCR beta chain. The V end lost 5 bases, the J end lost 14 bases, and 18 bases lay between the germline ends. Germline lookup yields CDR1 LNHDA and CDR2 SQIVND (reference sequence). The CDR3 sequence is 13 residues long. This sample is part of a study of blood T cell repertoires in COVID-19. In the study overall: COVID-19 samples from acute and convalescent phases originated in the United States, Italy and Spain.

Some clones are missing from TCRdb's copy, which holds only in-frame ones; the method was immunoSEQ multiplex PCR. The repertoire includes 55,000 to 70,000 clones, about 90% of them detected once, and approximately 40% sits in the top ten. Followed longitudinally, the Seattle patients had been enrolled during active infection. What was sequenced was peripheral blood. This clonotype was obtained from a woman aged 55-70 years with COVID-19, enrolled during active disease. The chain employs TRBV19 and TRBJ1-4; D uncertain. The CDR3 DNA sequence: TGTGCCAGTAGTTCCCTGAGGGCACCGGGGCTGTTTTTT. Protein product: CASSSLRAPGLFF.